The T cell receptor beta chain under discussion was sequenced for a study of CD8 T cells in ankylosing spondylitis. V shed 2 bases and J 4 bases; nucleotides not matched to a gene: 6. This CDR3 is built from 16 residues. Germline V gives CDR1 SGHRS, CDR2 YFSETQ. Whole-study results and caveats: A TCR beta motif of under 10 highly homologous variants appeared characteristic of ankylosing spondylitis blood. Peripheral blood samples showed relatively rare disease-linked clones, and these clones were CD8+.

This clonotype showed up just a few times. The antigen is undetermined. Making the TCR beta libraries involved quantitative 5'-RACE with molecular barcodes. One entry per CDR3 protein, called by TCRdb with MiXCR from the 5' RACE reads. The repertoire includes a few hundred thousand distinct CDR3 sequences, roughly 20% of them detected once, and under 8.5% sits in the top ten. This sequence joins TRBV5-1 and TRBJ1-1, with 12 bases fitting TRBD1. The clonotype was recovered from a male donor with ankylosing spondylitis or in good health (not recorded which). The sequencing sample was made of blood, either unsorted or a sorted T cell fraction (not recorded which). The CDR3 protein is CASSFGTGGSSTEAFF. CDR3 DNA sequence: TGCGCCAGCAGCTTCGGGACAGGGGGCTCGAGCACTGAAGCTTTCTTT.